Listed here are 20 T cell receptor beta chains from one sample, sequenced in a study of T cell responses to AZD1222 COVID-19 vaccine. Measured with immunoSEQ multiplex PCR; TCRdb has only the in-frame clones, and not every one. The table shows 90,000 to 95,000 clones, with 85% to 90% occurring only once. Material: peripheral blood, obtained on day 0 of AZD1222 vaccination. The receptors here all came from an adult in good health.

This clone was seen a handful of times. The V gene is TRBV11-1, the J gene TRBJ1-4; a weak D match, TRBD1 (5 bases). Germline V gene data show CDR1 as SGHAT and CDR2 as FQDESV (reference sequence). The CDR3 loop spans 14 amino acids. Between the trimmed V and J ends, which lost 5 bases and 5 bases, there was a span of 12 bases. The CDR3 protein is CASSRGNRNEKLFF. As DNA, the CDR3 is TGTGCCAGCAGCAGGGGTAATCGGAATGAAAAACTGTTTTTT. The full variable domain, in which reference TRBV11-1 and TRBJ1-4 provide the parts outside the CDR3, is EAEVAQSPRYKITEKSQAVAFWCDPISGHATLYWYRQILGQGPELLVQFQDESVVDDSQLPKDRFSAERLKGVDSTLKIQPAELGDSAMYLCASSRGNRNEKLFFGSGTQLSVL.

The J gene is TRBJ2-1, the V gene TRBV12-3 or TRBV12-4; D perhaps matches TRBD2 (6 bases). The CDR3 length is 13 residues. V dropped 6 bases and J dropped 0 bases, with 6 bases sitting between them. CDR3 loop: CASRGGSYNEQFF. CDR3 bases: TGTGCCAGCAGGGGGGGCTCCTACAATGAGCAGTTCTTC.

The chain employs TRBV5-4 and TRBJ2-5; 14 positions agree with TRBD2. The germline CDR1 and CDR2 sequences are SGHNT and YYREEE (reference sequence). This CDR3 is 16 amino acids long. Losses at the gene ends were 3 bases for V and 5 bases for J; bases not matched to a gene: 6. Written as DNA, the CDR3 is TGTGCCAGCAGCTGGGGACTAGCGGGGGCAGGGGAGACCCAGTACTTC. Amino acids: CASSWGLAGAGETQYF.

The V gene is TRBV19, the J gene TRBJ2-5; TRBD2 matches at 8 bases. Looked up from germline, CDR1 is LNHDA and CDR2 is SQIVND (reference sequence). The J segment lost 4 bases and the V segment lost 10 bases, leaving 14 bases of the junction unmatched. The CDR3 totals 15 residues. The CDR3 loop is CATRLPGLGRETQYF. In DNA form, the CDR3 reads TGTGCCACCCGTTTACCGGGACTAGGGCGAGAGACCCAGTACTTC. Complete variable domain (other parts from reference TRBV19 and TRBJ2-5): DGGITQSPKYLFRKEGQNVTLSCEQNLNHDAMYWYRQDPGQGLRLIYYSQIVNDFQKGDIAEGYSVSREKKESFPLTVTSAQKNPTAFYLCATRLPGLGRETQYFGPGTRLLVL.

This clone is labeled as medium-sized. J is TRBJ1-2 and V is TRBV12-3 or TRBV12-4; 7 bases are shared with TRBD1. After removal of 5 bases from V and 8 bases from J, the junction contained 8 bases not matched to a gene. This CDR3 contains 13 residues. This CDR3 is CASSPDRVGGYTF. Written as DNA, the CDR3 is TGTGCCAGCAGTCCCGACAGGGTTGGCGGCTACACCTTC.

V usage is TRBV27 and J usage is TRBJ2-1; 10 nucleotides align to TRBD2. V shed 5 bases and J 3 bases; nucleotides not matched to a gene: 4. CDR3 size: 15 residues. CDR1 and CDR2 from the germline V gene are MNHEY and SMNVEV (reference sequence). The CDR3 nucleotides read TGTGCCAGCAGTCTAGCGGGGGTGGTCTACAATGAGCAGTTCTTC. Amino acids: CASSLAGVVYNEQFF.

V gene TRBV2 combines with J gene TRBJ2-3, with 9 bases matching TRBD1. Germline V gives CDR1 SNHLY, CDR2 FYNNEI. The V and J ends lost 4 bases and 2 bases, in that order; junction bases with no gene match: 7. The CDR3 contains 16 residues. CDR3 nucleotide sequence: TGTGCCAGCAGTGTCCGACAGGGGGGGATCACAGATACGCAGTATTTT. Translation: CASSVRQGGITDTQYF. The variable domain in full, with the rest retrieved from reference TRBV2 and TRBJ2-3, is EPEVTQTPSHQVTQMGQEVILRCVPISNHLYFYWYRQILGQKVEFLVSFYNNEISEKSEIFDDQFSVERPDGSNFTLKIRSTKLEDSAMYFCASSVRQGGITDTQYFGPGTRLTVL.

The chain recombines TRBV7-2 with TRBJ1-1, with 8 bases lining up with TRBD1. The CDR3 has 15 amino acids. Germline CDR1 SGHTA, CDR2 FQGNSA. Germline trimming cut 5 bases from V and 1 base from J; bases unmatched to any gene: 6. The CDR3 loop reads CASSDLQGGNTEAFF. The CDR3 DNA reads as TGTGCCAGCAGCGACTTACAGGGGGGGAACACTGAAGCTTTCTTT.

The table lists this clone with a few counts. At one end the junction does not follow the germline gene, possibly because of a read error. DNA for the CDR3: TGTGCCAGCAGCTTAGCCACTAGGTCCGCTCTCTTC. Protein product: CASSLATRSALF. The chain joins TRBV7-9 to TRBJ2-1; the D gene is possibly TRBD2 (5 bases). CDR3 length: 12 amino acids. Germline CDR1 is SEHNR and CDR2 is FQNEAQ (reference sequence).

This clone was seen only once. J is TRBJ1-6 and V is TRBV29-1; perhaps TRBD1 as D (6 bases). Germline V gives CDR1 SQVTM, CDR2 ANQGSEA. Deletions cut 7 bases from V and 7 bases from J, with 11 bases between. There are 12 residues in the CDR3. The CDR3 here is CSAGGGNSPLHF. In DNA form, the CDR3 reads TGCAGCGCCGGAGGGGGAAATTCACCCCTCCACTTT. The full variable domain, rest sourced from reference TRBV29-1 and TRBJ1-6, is SAVISQKPSRDICQRGTSLTIQCQVDSQVTMMFWYRQQPGQSLTLIATANQGSEATYESGFVIDKFPISRPNLTFSTLTVSNMSPEDSSIYLCSAGGGNSPLHFGNGTRLTVT.

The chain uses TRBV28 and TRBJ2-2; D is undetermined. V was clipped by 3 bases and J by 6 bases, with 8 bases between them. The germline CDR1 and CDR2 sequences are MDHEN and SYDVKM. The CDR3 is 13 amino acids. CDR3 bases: TGTGCCAGCAGTTTGAGCTCGCCCGGGGAGCTGTTTTTT. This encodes CASSLSSPGELFF.

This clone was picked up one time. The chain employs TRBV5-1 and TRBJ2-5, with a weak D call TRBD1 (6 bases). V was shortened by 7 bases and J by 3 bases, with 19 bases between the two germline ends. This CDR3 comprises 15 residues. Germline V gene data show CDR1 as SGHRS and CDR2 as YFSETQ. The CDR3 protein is CASAPPLAGEETQYF. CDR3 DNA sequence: TGCGCCAGCGCCCCCCCATTAGCAGGGGAAGAGACCCAGTACTTC.

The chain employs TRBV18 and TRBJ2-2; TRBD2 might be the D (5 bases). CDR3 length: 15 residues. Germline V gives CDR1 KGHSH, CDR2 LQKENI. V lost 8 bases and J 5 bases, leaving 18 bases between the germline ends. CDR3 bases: TGTGCCAGCGACGTGGGAGTGCTTAGGACCGGGGAGCTGTTTTTT. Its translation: CASDVGVLRTGELFF.

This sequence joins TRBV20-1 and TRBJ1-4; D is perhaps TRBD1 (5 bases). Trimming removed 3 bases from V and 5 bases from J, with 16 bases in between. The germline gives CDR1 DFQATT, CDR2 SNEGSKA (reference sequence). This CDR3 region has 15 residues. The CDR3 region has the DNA TGCAGTGCTAGTTTGCAGGGCGGGAGAAATGAAAAACTGTTTTTT. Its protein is CSASLQGGRNEKLFF.

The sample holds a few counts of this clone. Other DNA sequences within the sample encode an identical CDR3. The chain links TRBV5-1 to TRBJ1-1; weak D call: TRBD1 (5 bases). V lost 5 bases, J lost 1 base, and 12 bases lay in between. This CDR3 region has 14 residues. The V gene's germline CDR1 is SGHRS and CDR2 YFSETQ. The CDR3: CASSWRGENTEAFF. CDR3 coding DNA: TGCGCCAGCAGTTGGCGAGGGGAGAACACTGAAGCTTTCTTT.

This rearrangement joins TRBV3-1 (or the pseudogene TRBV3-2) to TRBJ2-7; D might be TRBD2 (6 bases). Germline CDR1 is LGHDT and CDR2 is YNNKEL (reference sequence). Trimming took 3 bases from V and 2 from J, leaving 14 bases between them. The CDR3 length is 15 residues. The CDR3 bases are TGTGCCAGCAGCCAGCCTAGCGCCCCTCCCTACGAGCAGTACTTC. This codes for CASSQPSAPPYEQYF.

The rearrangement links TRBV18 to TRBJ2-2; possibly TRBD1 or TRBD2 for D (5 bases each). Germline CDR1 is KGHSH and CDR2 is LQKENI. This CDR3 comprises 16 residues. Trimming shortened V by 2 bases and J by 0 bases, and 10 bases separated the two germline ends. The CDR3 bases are TGTGCCAGCTCACCAGTCGGGACCTCGAACACCGGGGAGCTGTTTTTT. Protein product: CASSPVGTSNTGELFF.

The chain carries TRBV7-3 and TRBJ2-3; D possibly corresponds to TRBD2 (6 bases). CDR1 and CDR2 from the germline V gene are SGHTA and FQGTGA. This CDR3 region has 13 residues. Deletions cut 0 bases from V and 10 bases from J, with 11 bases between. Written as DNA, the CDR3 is TGTGCCAGCAGCTTAACGGCGGGGACCGCGCAGTATTTT. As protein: CASSLTAGTAQYF.

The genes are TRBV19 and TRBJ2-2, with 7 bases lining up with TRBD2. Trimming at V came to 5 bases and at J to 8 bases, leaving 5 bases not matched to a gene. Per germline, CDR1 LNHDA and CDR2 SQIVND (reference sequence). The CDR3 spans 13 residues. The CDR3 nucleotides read TGTGCCAGTAGTCCTACTAGCGTGGGGGAGCTGTTTTTT. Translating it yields CASSPTSVGELFF. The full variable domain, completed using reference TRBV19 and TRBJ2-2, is DGGITQSPKYLFRKEGQNVTLSCEQNLNHDAMYWYRQDPGQGLRLIYYSQIVNDFQKGDIAEGYSVSREKKESFPLTVTSAQKNPTAFYLCASSPTSVGELFFGEGSRLTVL.

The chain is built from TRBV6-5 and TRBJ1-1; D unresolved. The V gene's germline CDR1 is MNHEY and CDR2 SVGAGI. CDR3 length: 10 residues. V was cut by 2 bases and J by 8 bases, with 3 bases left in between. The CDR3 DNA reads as TGTGCCAGCAGTTACAACGAAGCTTTCTTT. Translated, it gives CASSYNEAFF.